The following is a T cell receptor (beta chain) sequence with its context. What this receptor recognizes is not known. The data belong to a study of T cells expressing NK-cell markers (dated by TCRdb to 2018 to 2020). For context, the study as a whole: In sorted CD3+CD56+NKG2C+, CD3+CD56+NKG2C- and CD3+CD56-NKG2C+ T-cell subsets from 8 or 9 donors, TCR beta-chain repertoires were profiled. Among the eight sequenced donors, only one was HCMV-seronegative, while the other seven were HCMV-seropositive. The eight sequenced donors were randomly selected healthy volunteers, three men and five women. Sequencing of the libraries produced 2 x 150 bp reads on Illumina HiSeq 2000/2500, MiSeq or NextSeq.

The paper's findings and limits, for the study overall: In a handful of donors, the dominant CD3+CD56+NKG2C+ clonotypes ranked among the top 10 CD8+ clonotypes, making up 1.0-7.0% of CD8+ T cells. Whether the expanded NKG2C-expressing T cell clones were specific for HCMV antigens was left unclear. Those dominant clonotypes were again the most abundant among CD3+CD56-NKG2C+ cells in a few donors, at roughly 28.3-60.1%.

HCMV-specific IgG was detected in serum with a commercial ELISA kit to determine HCMV serostatus. Ficoll density gradient centrifugation was used to isolate peripheral blood mononuclear cells from blood. CDR3 length: 14 amino acids, cysteine to phenylalanine. No nucleotide data were recorded. CDR1 and CDR2 are read off the germline V gene (reference sequence) as DFQATT and SNEGSKA. The sample was run on an Illumina HiSeq 2000. The TCR beta cDNA libraries were made using 5'RACE template switching, a step that added both a universal primer site and unique molecular identifiers. cDNA synthesis was primed from the TCR beta constant segment and was followed by two successive PCR amplification steps. Processing in the source paper ran as follows. MIGEC handled demultiplexing of the reads and grouping by UMI, while MiTCR was used to assemble and quantify clonotypes. To exclude erroneous sequences, only TCR cDNA sequences supported by at least two reads were retained. The tcR package was used for downstream repertoire analysis, with clonotypes matched between fractions based on CDR3 nucleotide sequence plus V segment. VDJmatch was used to annotate antigen specificity against VDJdb, with one amino acid substitution in CDR3 allowed. TCRdb reprocessed the reads, so every CDR3 protein sequence counts as one entry and DNA is not shown. In this record, the V and J calls reflect TCRdb's handling and not the investigators' own analysis. Per the sample table, the count is more than 400,000 distinct CDR3 sequences. The ten largest clones capture about 7.3% of the sample.

Recombination connected TRBV20-1 to TRBJ2-2. The clonotype comes from a woman aged 18-70 years in good health. The sample was blood T cells: a sorted CD56 or NKG2C T cell subset, CD4+ or CD8+ T cells, or bulk PBMC T cells (not recorded which). The CDR3 region reads CSARGLLNTGELFF.